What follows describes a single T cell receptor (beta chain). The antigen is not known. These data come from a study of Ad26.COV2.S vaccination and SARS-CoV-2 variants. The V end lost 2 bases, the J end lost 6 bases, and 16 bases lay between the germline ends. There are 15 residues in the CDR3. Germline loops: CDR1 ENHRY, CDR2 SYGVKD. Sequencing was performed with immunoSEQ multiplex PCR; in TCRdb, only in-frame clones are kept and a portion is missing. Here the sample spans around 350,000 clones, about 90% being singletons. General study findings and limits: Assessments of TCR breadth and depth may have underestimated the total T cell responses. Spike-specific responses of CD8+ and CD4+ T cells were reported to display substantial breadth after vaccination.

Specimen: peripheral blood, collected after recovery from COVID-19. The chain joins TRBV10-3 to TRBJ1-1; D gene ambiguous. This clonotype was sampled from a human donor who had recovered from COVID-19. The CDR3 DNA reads TGTGCCATCAGTGAGGAGAGGCTCCGACCCCCTGAAGCTTTCTTT. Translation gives CAISEERLRPPEAFF.